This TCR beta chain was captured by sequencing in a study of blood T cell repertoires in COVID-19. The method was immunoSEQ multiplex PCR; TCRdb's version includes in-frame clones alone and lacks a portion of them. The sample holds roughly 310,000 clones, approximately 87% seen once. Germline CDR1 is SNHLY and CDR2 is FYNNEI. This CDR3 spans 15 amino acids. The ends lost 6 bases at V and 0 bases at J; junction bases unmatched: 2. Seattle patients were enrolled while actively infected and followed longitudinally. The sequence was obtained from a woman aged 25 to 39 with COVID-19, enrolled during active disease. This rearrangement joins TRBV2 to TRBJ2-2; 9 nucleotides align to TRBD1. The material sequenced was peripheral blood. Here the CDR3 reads CASSRDRANTGELFF. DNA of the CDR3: TGTGCCAGCAGCCGGGACAGGGCGAACACCGGGGAGCTGTTTTTT.